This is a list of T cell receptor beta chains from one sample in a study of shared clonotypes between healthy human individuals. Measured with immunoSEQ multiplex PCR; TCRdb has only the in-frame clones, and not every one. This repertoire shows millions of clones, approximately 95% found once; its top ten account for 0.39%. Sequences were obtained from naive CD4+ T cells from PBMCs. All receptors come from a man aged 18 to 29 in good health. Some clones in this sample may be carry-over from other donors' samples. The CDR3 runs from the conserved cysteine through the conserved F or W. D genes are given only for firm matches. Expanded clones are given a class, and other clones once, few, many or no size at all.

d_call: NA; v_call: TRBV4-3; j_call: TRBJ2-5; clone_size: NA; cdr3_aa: CASSQGARREKWETQYF; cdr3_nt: TGCGCCAGCAGCCAAGGGGCCCGGAGGGAAAAGTGGGAGACCCAGTACTTC
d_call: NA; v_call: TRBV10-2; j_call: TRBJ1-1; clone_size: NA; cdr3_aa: CASSLQGGSTEAFF; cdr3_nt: TGCGCCAGCAGCCTACAGGGAGGGAGCACTGAAGCTTTCTTT
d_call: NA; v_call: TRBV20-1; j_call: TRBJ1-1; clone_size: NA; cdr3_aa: CSAGRGAFF; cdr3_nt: TGCAGTGCGGGTCGGGGAGCTTTCTTT
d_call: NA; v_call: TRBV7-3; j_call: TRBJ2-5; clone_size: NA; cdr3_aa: CASSLTARETQYF; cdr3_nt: TGTGCCAGCAGCCTGACGGCCCGGGAGACCCAGTACTTC
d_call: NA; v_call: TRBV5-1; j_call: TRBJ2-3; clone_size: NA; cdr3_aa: CASRTHTGDTQYF; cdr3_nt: TGCGCCAGCAGGACACACACCGGGGATACGCAGTATTTT
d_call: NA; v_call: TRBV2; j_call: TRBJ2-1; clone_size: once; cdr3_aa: CASSETVGNEQFF; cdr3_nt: TGTGCCAGCAGTGAGACAGTGGGGAATGAGCAGTTCTTC
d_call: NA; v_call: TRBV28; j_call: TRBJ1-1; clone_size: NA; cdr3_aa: CASSSGTANTEAFF; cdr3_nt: TGTGCCAGCAGTTCCGGGACTGCGAACACTGAAGCTTTCTTT
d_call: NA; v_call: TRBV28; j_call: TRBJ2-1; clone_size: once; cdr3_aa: CASSSPGSGYNEQFF; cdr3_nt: TGTGCCAGCAGTTCCCCGGGATCTGGGTACAATGAGCAGTTCTTC
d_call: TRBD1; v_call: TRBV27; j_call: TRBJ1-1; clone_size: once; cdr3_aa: CASSHWTGSGTEAFF; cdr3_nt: TGTGCCAGCAGTCACTGGACAGGGTCTGGGACTGAAGCTTTCTTT
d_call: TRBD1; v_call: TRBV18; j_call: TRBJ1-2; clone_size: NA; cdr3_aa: CASSPNGDRGANYGYTF; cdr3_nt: TGTGCCAGCTCACCCAACGGGGACAGGGGAGCTAACTATGGCTACACCTTC
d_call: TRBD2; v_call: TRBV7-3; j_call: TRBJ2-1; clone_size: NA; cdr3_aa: CASSPSGTSAINEQFF; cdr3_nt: TGTGCCAGCAGCCCCTCCGGGACTAGCGCAATCAATGAGCAGTTCTTC